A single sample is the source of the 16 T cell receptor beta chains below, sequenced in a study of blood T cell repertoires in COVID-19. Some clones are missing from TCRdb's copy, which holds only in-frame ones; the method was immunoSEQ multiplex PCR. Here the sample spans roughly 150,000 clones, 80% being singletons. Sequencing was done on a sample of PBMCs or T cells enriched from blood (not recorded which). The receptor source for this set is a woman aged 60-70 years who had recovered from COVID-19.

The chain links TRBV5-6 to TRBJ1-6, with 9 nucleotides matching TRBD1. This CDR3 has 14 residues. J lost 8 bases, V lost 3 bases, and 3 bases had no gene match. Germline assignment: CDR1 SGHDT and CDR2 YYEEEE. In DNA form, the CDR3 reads TGTGCCAGCAGCTGGGGACAGGGTGATTCACCCCTCCACTTT. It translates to CASSWGQGDSPLHF.

CDR3 DNA: TGTGCCAGCAGCTTAGAAGGGGCTCGTGGAAACACCATATATTTT. Its protein product is CASSLEGARGNTIYF. The gene calls are TRBV11-2 and TRBJ1-3; possible D gene TRBD1, 5 bases. V lost 0 bases and J lost 3, with 9 bases in between. CDR1 and CDR2 (germline): SGHAT, FQNNGV. The CDR3 is 15 residues long.

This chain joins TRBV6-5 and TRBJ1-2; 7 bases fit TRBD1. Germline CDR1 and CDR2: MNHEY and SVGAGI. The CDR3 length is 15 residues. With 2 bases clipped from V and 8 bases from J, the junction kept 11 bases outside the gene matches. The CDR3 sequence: CASSYQKTGTVGYTF. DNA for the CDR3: TGTGCCAGCAGTTACCAGAAGACAGGGACTGTGGGCTACACCTTC.

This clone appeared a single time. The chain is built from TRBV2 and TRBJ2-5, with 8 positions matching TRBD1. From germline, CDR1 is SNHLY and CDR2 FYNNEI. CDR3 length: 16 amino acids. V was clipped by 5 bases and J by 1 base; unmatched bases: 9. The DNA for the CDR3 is TGTGCCAGCAGTCCTTCCCCGGACAGGGTCCAAGAGACCCAGTACTTC. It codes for CASSPSPDRVQETQYF.

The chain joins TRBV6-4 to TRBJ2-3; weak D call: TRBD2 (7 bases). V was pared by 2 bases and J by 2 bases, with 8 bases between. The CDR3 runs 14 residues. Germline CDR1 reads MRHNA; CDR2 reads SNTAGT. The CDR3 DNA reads TGTGCCAGCAGTGACGGGGGGGCCACAGATACGCAGTATTTT. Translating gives CASSDGGATDTQYF.

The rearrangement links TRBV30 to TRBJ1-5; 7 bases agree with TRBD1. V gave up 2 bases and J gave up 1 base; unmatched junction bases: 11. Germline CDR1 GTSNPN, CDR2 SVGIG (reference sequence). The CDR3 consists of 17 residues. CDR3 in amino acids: CAWSRDRTSLSNQPQHF. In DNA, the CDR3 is TGTGCCTGGAGTCGGGACAGAACATCCCTAAGCAATCAGCCCCAGCATTTT.

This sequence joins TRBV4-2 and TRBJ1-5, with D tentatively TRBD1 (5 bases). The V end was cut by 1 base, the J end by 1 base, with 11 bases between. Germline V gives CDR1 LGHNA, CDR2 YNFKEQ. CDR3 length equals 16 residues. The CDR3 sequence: CASSQGEGYSNQPQHF. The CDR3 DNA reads TGTGCCAGCAGCCAAGGGGAGGGGTACAGCAATCAGCCCCAGCATTTT.

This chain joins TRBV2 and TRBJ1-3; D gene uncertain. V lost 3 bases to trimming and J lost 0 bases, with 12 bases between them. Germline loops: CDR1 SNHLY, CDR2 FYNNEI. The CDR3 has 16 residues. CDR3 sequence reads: CASSDQAVNSGNTIYF. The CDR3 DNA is TGTGCCAGCAGTGACCAGGCAGTCAACTCTGGAAACACCATATATTTT.

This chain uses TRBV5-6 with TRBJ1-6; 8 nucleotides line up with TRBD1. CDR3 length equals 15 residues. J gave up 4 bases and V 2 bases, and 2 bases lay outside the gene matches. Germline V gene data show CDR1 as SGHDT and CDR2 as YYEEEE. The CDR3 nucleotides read TGTGCCAGCAGCTTCGGGACAGGTTATAATTCACCCCTCCACTTT. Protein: CASSFGTGYNSPLHF.

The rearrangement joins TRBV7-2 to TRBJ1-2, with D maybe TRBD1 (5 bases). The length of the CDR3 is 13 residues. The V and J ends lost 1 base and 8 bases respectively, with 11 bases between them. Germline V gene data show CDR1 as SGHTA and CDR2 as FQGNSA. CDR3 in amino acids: CASSLDGGWGYTF. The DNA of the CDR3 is TGTGCCAGCAGCTTAGACGGGGGATGGGGCTACACCTTC.

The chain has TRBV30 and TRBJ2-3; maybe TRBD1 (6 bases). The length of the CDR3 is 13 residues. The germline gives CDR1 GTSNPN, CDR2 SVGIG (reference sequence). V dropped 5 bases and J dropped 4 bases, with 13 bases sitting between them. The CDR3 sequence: CAWATGLADTQYF. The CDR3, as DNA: TGTGCCTGGGCAACAGGGTTGGCAGATACGCAGTATTTT.

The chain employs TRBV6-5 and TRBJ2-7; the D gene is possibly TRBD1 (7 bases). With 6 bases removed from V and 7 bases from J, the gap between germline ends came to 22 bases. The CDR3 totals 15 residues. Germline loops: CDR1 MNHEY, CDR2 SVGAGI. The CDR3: CASREGTVATLEQYF. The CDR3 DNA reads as TGTGCCAGCAGGGAGGGGACAGTGGCCACTCTAGAGCAGTACTTC.

Here the CDR3 DNA reads TGCGCCAGCAGCCAACGGGGCCAGGGGGAAAATTCACCCCTCCACTTT. As protein: CASSQRGQGENSPLHF. J is TRBJ1-6 and V is TRBV5-1; TRBD1 matches at 7 bases. V was clipped by 4 bases and J by 7 bases; unmatched bases: 11. The CDR3 spans 16 residues. Per germline, CDR1 SGHRS and CDR2 YFSETQ.

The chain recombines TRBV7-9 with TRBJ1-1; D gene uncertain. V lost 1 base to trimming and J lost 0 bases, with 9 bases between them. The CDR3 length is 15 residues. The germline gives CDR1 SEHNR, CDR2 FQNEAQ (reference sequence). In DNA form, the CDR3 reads TGTGCCAGCAGCTTAGGTAAAAGCATGAACACTGAAGCTTTCTTT. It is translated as CASSLGKSMNTEAFF. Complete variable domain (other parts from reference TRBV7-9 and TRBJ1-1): DTGVSQNPRHKITKRGQNVTFRCDPISEHNRLYWYRQTLGQGPEFLTYFQNEAQLEKSRLLSDRFSAERPKGSFSTLEIQRTEQGDSAMYLCASSLGKSMNTEAFFGQGTRLTVV.

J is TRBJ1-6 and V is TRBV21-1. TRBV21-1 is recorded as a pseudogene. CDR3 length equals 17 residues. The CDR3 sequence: CASSKFRRSSYNSPLHF. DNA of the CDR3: TGTGCCAGCAGCAAATTTCGGCGGAGCTCCTATAATTCACCCCTCCACTTT.

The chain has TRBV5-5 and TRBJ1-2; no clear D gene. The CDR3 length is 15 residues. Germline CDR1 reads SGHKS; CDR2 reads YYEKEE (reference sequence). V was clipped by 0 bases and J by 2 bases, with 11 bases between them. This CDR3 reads CASSLGLAPNYGYTF. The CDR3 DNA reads TGTGCCAGCAGCTTGGGGTTAGCGCCGAACTATGGCTACACCTTC.